This T cell receptor (beta chain) was profiled in a study of CD8+ T cells in alopecia areata. Study as a whole: Among treated patients, oral tofacitinib was administered at 5 to 10 mg twice daily. The study gave tofacitinib for 6 to 18 months, then 6 months off drug.

cDNA reverse transcribed from extracted RNA served as the sequencing template. Sequencing used immunoSEQ multiplex PCR; TCRdb keeps in-frame clones, though not all of them. The table lists approximately 160,000 clones, about 60% of them singletons. Notes on the study in general: Under tofacitinib, numerous expanded lesional clonotypes remained detectable in scalp and blood.

Germline values: CDR1 SEHNR, CDR2 FQNEAQ (reference sequence). This CDR3 contains 15 residues. V dropped 1 base and J dropped 4; count of bases not matched to a gene: 2. About this clone itself: Its antigen remains unidentified.

Regarding treatment: oral pan-JAK inhibitor, 5-10 mg twice daily. The TCR comes from a human donor with alopecia areata. The input for sequencing was CD4+ T cells sorted from blood, taken at week 24, from a patient treated with tofacitinib. The chain has TRBV7-9 and TRBJ1-1; 11 bases map to TRBD1. The CDR3, as DNA: TGTGCCAGCAGCTTAGATGGGACAGGGGGCACTGAAGCTTTCTTT. This gives the protein CASSLDGTGGTEAFF.